The following is a T cell receptor beta chain sequence with its context. The source of the sample is a study of OX40 agonist ivuxolimab in advanced cancers. Overall study context: Dose-escalation cases comprised hepatocellular carcinoma, melanoma, renal cell or head and neck cancer.

With baseline, cycle 4 day 1, and cycle 7 day 1 as timepoints, blood was sampled. Only in-frame clones appear in the TCRdb table, and some are missing; sequencing was by immunoSEQ multiplex PCR. The profile shows about 80,000 clones, around nine tenths of them singletons. CDR3 size: 21 residues. Trimming removed 5 bases at V and 0 bases at J, with 27 bases between. CDR1 SGHRS and CDR2 YFSETQ come from the germline V gene. This receptor was identified in an adult with an advanced solid tumor such as melanoma, head and neck, liver or kidney cancer. Sequencing was performed on CD4+ or CD8+ T cells sorted from blood, taken in a trial of the OX40 agonist ivuxolimab. The gene calls are TRBV5-1 and TRBJ1-6; no reliable D call. CDR3 nucleotide sequence: TGCGCCAGCAGTCTGAACTCTCCTTTCATCCCCGCCAGCTCCTATAATTCACCCCTCCACTTT. Its protein is CASSLNSPFIPASSYNSPLHF.